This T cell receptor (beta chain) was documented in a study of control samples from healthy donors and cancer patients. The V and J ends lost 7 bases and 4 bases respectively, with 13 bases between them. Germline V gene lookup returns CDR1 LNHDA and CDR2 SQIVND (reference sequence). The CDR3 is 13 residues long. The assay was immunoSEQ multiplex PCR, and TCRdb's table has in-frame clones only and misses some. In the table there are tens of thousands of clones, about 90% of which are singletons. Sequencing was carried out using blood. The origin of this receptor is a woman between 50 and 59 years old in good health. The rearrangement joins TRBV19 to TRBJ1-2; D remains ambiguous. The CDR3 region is CASKALRGYGYTF. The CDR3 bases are TGTGCCAGTAAGGCTCTGAGAGGCTATGGCTACACCTTC.